This TCR beta chain was identified in a study of shared clonotypes between healthy human individuals. Study-wide background: The study enrolled a couple of women and a few men aged 18 to 49.

Study-level findings and limits: Shared clonotypes across all four donors exceeded non-shared ones in generation probability. Investigators expected sequencing depth to affect clonotype sharing among donors.

Repertoires were generated with immunoSEQ multiplex PCR, while TCRdb's copy carries only in-frame clones and drops some. The sample includes roughly 1.5 million clones, 95% to 99% of them seen just once. In germline, CDR1 is SGHRS, CDR2 YFSETQ. This CDR3 is built from 14 residues. V lost 0 bases and J lost 2, with 9 bases in between. As to this clone: The target antigen is unknown. Additional DNA sequences in this sample encode the identical CDR3.

Division of CD4+ cells produced a CD45RA+ naive subset and a CD45RA-negative memory subset. Sample: naive CD4+ T cells sorted from blood. Subset here: CD45RA+ positively selected. The TCR sequence derives from a man aged 25-40 years in good health. This rearrangement joins TRBV5-1 to TRBJ2-7, with D possibly being TRBD2 (6 bases). This CDR3 is CASSLAAGAYEQYF. CDR3 nucleotides: TGCGCCAGCAGCTTGGCAGCGGGCGCCTACGAGCAGTACTTC.